This T cell receptor (beta chain) was recovered during a study of blood T cell repertoires in COVID-19. Germline assignment: CDR1 WSHSY and CDR2 SAAADI. There are 14 residues in the CDR3. Between the trimmed V and J ends, which lost 1 base and 6 bases, there was a span of 13 bases. Profiling relied on immunoSEQ multiplex PCR, and the TCRdb table lists in-frame clones only, not all of them. The sample consists of about 260,000 clones, roughly 86% of them appearing once. This rearrangement joins TRBV10-2 to TRBJ2-7, with D unresolved. The sequence was obtained from a man aged 40-50 years with active or convalescent COVID-19. Material for sequencing was peripheral blood. The CDR3 here is CASSEFDGLGEQYF. CDR3 in DNA: TGCGCCAGCAGTGAGTTTGACGGTCTAGGCGAGCAGTACTTC.